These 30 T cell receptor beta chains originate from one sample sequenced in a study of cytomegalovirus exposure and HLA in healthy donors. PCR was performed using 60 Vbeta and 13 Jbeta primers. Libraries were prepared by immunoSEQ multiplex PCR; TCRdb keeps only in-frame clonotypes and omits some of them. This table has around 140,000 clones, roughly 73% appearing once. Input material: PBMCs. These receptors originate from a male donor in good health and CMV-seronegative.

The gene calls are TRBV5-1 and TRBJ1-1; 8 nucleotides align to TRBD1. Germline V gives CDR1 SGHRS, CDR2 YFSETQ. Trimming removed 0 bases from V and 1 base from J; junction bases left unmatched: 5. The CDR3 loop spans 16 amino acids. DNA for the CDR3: TGCGCCAGCAGCTTGGTCTGGGGGACAGGGAACACTGAAGCTTTCTTT. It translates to CASSLVWGTGNTEAFF.

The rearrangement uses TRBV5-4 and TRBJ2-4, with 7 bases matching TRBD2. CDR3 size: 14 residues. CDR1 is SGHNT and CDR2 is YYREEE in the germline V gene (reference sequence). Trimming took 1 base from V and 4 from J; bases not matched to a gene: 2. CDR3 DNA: TGTGCCAGCAGCTTGTACGGGGGGAAAAACATTCAGTACTTC. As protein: CASSLYGGKNIQYF. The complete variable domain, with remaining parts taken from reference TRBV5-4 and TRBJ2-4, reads ETGVTQSPTHLIKTRGQQVTLRCSSQSGHNTVSWYQQALGQGPQFIFQYYREEENGRGNFPPRFSGLQFPNYSSELNVNALELDDSALYLCASSLYGGKNIQYFGAGTRLSVL.

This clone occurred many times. The CDR3 bases are TGTGCCAGTCAGGGGCCGGGACAGGGGGCCAAGTATAGCAATCAGCCCCAGCATTTT. Translating it yields CASQGPGQGAKYSNQPQHF. The V gene is TRBV2, the J gene TRBJ1-5; 12 nucleotides line up with TRBD1. The CDR3 length is 19 residues. Germline-derived CDR1 and CDR2 are SNHLY and FYNNEI. With 9 bases clipped from V and 0 bases from J, the junction kept 15 bases outside the gene matches.

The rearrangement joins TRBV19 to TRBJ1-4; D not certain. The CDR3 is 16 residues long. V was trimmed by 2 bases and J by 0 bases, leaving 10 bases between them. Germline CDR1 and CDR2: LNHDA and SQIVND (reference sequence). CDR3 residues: CASSIRVPATNEKLFF. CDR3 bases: TGTGCCAGTAGTATACGGGTCCCCGCAACTAATGAAAAACTGTTTTTT.

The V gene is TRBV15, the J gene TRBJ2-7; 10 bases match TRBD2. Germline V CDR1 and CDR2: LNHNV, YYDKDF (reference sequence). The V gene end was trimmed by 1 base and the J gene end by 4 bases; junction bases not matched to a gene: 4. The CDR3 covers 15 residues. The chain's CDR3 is CATSRGLAGEYEQYF. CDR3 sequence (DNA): TGTGCCACCAGCAGAGGGCTAGCGGGGGAATACGAGCAGTACTTC. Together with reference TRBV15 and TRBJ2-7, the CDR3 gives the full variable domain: DAMVIQNPRYQVTQFGKPVTLSCSQTLNHNVMYWYQQKSSQAPKLLFHYYDKDFNNEADTPDNFQSRRPNTSFCFLDIRSPGLGDTAMYLCATSRGLAGEYEQYFGPGTRLTVT.

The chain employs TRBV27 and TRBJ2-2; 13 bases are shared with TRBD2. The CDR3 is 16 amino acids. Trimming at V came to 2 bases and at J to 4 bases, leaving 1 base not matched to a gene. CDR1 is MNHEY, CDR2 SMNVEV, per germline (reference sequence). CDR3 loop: CASSLGLAGATGELFF. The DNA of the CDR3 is TGTGCCAGCAGTTTAGGACTAGCGGGGGCCACCGGGGAGCTGTTTTTT.

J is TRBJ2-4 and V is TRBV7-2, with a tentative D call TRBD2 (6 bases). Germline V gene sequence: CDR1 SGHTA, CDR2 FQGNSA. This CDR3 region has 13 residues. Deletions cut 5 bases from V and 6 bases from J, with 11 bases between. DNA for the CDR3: TGTGCCAGCAGCCCCATGGGGGGAAACATTCAGTACTTC. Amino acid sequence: CASSPMGGNIQYF.

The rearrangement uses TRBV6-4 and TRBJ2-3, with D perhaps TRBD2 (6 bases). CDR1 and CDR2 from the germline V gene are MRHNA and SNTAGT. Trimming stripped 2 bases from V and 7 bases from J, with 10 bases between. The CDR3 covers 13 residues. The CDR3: CASSDGSGYTQYF. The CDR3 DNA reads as TGTGCCAGCAGTGACGGTAGCGGATATACGCAGTATTTT.

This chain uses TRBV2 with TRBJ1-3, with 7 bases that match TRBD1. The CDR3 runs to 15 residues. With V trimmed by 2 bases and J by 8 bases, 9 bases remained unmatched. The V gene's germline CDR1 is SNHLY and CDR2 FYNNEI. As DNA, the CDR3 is TGTGCCAGCAGTGAAAGACAGGGCGGGACGGACACCATATATTTT. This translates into CASSERQGGTDTIYF.

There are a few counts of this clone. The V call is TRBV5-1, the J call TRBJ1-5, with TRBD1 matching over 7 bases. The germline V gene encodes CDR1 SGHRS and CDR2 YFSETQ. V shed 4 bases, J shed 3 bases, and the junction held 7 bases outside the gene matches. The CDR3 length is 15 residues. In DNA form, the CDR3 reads TGCGCCAGCAGCCCCGGACAGGAACTCAATCAGCCCCAGCATTTT. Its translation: CASSPGQELNQPQHF.

CDR3 residues: CASSQDWGQQETQYF. As DNA, the CDR3 is TGCGCCAGCAGCCAAGATTGGGGCCAGCAAGAGACCCAGTACTTC. The V and J genes are TRBV4-3 and TRBJ2-5, with D tentatively TRBD1 (5 bases). Trimming removed 0 bases from V and 2 bases from J, with 10 bases in between. The CDR3 contains 15 residues. Germline V gene data show CDR1 as LGHNA and CDR2 as YSLEER.

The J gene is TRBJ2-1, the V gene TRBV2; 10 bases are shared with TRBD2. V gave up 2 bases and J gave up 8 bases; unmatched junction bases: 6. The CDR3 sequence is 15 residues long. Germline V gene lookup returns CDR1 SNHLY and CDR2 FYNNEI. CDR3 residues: CASSELASGGYEQFF. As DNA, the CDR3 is TGTGCCAGCAGTGAACTGGCTAGCGGGGGTTATGAGCAGTTCTTC.

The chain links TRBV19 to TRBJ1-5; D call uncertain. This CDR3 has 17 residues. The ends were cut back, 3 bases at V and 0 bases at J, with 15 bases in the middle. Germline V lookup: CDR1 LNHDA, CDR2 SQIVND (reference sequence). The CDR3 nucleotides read TGTGCCAGTAGTATCATCTGGGCAGACCTTAGCAATCAGCCCCAGCATTTT. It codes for CASSIIWADLSNQPQHF.

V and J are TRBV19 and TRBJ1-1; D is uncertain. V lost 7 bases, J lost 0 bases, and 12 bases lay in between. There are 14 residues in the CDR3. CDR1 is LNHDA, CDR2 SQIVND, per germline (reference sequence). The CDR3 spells CASKMRGMNTEAFF. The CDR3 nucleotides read TGTGCCAGTAAAATGCGGGGAATGAACACTGAAGCTTTCTTT.

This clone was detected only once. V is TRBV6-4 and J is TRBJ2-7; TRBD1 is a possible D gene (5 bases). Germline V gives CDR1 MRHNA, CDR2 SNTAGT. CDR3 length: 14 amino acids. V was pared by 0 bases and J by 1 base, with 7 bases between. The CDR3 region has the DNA TGTGCCAGCAGTGACTCTGACAGTTCCTACGAGCAGTACTTC. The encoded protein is CASSDSDSSYEQYF.

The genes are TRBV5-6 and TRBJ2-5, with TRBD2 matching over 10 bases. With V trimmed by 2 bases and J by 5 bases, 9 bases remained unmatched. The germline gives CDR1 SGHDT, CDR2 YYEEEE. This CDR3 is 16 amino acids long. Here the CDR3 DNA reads TGTGCCAGCAGCTTCCCATATAGCGGGGGGAGGGAGACCCAGTACTTC. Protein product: CASSFPYSGGRETQYF.

The CDR3 reads CASSPRGGFQPQHF. CDR3 coding DNA: TGCGCCAGCAGCCCACGGGGGGGATTTCAGCCCCAGCATTTT. V and J are TRBV5-1 and TRBJ1-5, with D possibly TRBD1 on 5 matching bases. From germline, CDR1 is SGHRS and CDR2 YFSETQ. The CDR3 is 14 residues long. Trimming pared 4 bases from V and 6 bases from J, leaving 14 bases between. The full variable domain, with the rest looked up from reference TRBV5-1 and TRBJ1-5, is KAGVTQTPRYLIKTRGQQVTLSCSPISGHRSVSWYQQTPGQGLQFLFEYFSETQRNKGNFPGRFSGRQFSNSRSEMNVSTLELGDSALYLCASSPRGGFQPQHFGDGTRLSIL.

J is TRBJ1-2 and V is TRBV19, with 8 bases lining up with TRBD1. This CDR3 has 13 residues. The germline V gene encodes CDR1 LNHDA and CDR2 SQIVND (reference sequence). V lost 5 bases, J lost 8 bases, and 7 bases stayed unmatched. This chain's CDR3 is CASSVSQGGGYTF. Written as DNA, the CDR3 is TGTGCCAGTAGTGTTTCACAGGGGGGCGGCTACACCTTC.

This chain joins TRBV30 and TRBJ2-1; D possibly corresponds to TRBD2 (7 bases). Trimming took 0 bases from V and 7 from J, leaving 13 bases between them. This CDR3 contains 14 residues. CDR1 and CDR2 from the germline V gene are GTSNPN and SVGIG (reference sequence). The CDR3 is CAWSVRGARNEQFF. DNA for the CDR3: TGTGCCTGGAGTGTACGGGGGGCGCGGAATGAGCAGTTCTTC.

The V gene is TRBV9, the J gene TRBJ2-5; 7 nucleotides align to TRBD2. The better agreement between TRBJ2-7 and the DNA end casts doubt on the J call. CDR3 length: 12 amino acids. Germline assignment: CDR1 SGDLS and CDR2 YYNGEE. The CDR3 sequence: CASSPGGSEQYF. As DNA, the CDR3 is TGTGCCAGCAGCCCCGGGGGGAGCGAGCAGTACTTC.

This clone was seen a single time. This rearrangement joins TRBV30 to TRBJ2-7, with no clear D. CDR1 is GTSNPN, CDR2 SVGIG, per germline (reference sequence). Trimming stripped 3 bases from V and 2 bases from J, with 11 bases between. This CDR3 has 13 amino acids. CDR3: CAWRVTATYEQYF. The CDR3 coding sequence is TGTGCCTGGAGGGTAACAGCTACCTACGAGCAGTACTTC.

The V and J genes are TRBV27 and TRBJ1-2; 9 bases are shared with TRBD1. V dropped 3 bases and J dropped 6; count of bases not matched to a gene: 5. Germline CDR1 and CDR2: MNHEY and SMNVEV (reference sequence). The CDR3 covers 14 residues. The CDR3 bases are TGTGCCAGCAGTTTGAACAACAGGGGGCATGGCTACACCTTC. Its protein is CASSLNNRGHGYTF.

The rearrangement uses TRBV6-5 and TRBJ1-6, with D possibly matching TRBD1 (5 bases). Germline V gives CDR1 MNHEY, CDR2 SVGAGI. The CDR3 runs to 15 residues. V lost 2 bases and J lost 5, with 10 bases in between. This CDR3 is CASSYGQGHNSPLHF. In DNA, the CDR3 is TGTGCCAGCAGTTACGGGCAGGGCCATAATTCACCCCTCCACTTT.

CDR3 in DNA: TGTGCCAGCAGCCGACTAGCCCGGTATTCCGGTAACAATGAGCAGTTCTTC. Its protein is CASSRLARYSGNNEQFF. J is TRBJ2-1 and V is TRBV11-3; 7 nucleotides agree with TRBD2. With 5 bases clipped from V and 5 bases from J, the junction kept 15 bases outside the gene matches. In germline, CDR1 is SGHNT, CDR2 YENEEA. The CDR3 contains 17 residues.

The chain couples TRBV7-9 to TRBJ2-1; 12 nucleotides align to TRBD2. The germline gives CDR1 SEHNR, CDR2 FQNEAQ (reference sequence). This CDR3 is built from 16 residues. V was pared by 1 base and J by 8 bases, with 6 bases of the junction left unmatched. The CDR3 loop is CASSLVASGGAYEQFF. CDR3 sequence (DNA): TGTGCCAGCAGCTTAGTTGCTAGCGGGGGGGCCTATGAGCAGTTCTTC.

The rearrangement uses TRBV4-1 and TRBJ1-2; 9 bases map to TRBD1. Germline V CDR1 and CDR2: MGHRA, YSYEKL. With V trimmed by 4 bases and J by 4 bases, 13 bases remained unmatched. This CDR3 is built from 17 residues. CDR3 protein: CASSLAAPGQGGYGYTF. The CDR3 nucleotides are TGCGCCAGCAGCCTCGCAGCACCGGGACAGGGAGGCTATGGCTACACCTTC.

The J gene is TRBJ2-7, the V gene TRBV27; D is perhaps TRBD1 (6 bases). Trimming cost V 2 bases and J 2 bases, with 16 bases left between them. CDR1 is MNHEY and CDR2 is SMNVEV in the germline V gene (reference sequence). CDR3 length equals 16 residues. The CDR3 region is CASSLRWQGHPYEQYF. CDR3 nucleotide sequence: TGTGCCAGCAGTTTAAGGTGGCAGGGGCACCCCTACGAGCAGTACTTC.

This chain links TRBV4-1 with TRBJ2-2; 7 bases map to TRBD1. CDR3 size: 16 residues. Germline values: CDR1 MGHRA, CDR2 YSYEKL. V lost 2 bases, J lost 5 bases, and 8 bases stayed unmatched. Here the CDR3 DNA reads TGCGCCAGCAGCCAACAACCGGGACAGACTACCGGGGAGCTGTTTTTT. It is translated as CASSQQPGQTTGELFF.

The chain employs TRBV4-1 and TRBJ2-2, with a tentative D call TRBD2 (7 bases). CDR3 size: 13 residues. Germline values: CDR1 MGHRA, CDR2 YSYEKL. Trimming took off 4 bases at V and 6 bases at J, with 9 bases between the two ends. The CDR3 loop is CASSPGGPGELFF. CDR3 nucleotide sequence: TGCGCCAGCAGCCCCGGGGGGCCCGGGGAGCTGTTTTTT.

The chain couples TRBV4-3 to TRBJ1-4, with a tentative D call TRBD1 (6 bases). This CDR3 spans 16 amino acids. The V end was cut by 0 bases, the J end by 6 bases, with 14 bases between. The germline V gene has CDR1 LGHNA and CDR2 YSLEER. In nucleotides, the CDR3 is TGCGCCAGCAGCCAAGAGAGGGCCAGGGGAGATGAAAAACTGTTTTTT. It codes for CASSQERARGDEKLFF.